This T cell receptor beta chain derives from a study of glioma-infiltrating T cells. Study results and limitations: Tissue-blood divergence was below expectation in non-neoplastic patients, above in gliomas.

The CDR3 runs to 14 residues. V was trimmed by 4 bases and J by 2 bases, leaving 9 bases between them. Germline V lookup: CDR1 SNHLY, CDR2 FYNNEI. Amplification of TCR alpha and beta CDR3 regions from RNA used iRepertoire nested multiplex PCR. TCRdb used MiXCR to reprocess the multiplex PCR reads, holding one entry per CDR3 protein. The repertoire holds some 85,000 distinct CDR3 sequences, with about 23% as singletons. This clonotype was seen repeatedly, ten times or more. Its cognate antigen is unknown. The source material was glioma tissue, nonneoplastic brain tissue, or PBMCs (not recorded which). This sequence was found in a human donor with low-grade glioma or glioblastoma, undergoing nonglioma brain surgery, or in good health (not recorded which). The chain uses TRBV2 and TRBJ1-3, with D hard to call. The CDR3 is CASSARDTGNTIYF. The CDR3 DNA is TGTGCCAGCAGTGCAAGGGATACTGGAAACACCATATATTTT.